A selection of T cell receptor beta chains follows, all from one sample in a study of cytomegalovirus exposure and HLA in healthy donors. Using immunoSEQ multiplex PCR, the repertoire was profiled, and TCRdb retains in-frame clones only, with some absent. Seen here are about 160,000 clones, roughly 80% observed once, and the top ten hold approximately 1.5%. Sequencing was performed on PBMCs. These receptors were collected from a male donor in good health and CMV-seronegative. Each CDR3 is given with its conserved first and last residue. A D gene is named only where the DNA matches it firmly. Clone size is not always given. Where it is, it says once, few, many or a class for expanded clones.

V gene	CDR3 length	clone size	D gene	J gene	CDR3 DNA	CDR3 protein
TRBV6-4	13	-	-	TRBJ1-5	TGTGCCAGCGGGGCACGTTTCAATCAGCCCCAGCATTTT	CASGARFNQPQHF
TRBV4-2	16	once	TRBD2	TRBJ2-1	TGTGCCAGCAGCCTATCGCCCGGGACTAGCGACAATGAGCAGTTCTTC	CASSLSPGTSDNEQFF
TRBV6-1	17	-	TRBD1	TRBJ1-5	TGTGCCAGCAGTGAAACAGTGGGACAGGGCAGATATCAGCCCCAGCATTTT	CASSETVGQGRYQPQHF
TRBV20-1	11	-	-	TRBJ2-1	TGCAGTGCCCATGCCTACAATGAGCAGTTCTTC	CSAHAYNEQFF
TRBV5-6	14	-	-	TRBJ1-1	TGTGCCAGCAGCTTACAGGGTCTGGGGACTGAAGCTTTCTTT	CASSLQGLGTEAFF
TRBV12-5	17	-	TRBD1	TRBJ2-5	TGTGCTAGTGGTTTGCCCAGGGGACAGGGAGGACAAGAGACCCAGTACTTC	CASGLPRGQGGQETQYF
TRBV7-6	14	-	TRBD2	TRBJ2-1	TGTGCCAGCAGCCCGGCGGGGGGCTTGAATGAGCAGTTCTTC	CASSPAGGLNEQFF
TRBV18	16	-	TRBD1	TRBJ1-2	TGTGCCAGCTCACCAAGGACAGGGTTCTCTAACTATGGCTACACCTTC	CASSPRTGFSNYGYTF
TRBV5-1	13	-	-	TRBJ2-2	TGCGCCAGCAGCTTTCAGGACACCGGGGAGCTGTTTTTT	CASSFQDTGELFF
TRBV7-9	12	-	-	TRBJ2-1	TGTGCCAGCAGGTTCACAGGGAGAGAGCAGTTCTTC	CASRFTGREQFF
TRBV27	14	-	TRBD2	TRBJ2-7	TGTGCCAGCAGTTTATTCGCGGGAGTCTACGAGCAGTACTTC	CASSLFAGVYEQYF
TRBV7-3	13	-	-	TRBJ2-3	TGTGCCAGCAGCTTATCTAGCACAGATACGCAGTATTTT	CASSLSSTDTQYF
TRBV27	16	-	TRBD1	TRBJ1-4	TGTGCCAGCAGCTCTCTCCGACAGGGGATGGGGGAAAAACTGTTTTTT	CASSSLRQGMGEKLFF
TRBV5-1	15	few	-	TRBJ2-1	TGCGCCAGCAGCTTGGCTAGCGCGACCTACAATGAGCAGTTCTTC	CASSLASATYNEQFF
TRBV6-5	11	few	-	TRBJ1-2	TGTGCCAGTCGGGGGGAGGATGGCTACACCTTC	CASRGEDGYTF
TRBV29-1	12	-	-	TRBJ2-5	TGCAGCGTTGGGGGGGTACAAGAGACCCAGTACTTC	CSVGGVQETQYF
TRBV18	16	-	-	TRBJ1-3	TGTGCCAGCTCACCTCAGGGGCAGAGCTCTGGAAACACCATATATTTT	CASSPQGQSSGNTIYF
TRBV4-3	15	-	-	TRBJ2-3	TGCGCCAGCAGCCAAGATCCGGGACTGACAGATACGCAGTATTTT	CASSQDPGLTDTQYF
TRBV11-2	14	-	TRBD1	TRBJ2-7	TGTGCCAGCAGCTTGACAGGGGGCTTCCACGAGCAGTACTTC	CASSLTGGFHEQYF
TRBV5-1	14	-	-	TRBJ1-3	TGCGCCAGCAGCTTGGGCAGCTCTGGAAACACCATATATTTT	CASSLGSSGNTIYF
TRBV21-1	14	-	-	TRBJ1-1	TGTGCCAGCAGCATTAGGGGGCCCGGCACTGAAGCTTTCTTT	CASSIRGPGTEAFF
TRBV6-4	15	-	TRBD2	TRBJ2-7	TGTGCCAGCAGCACGGGACTAGCGGGAAACTACGAGCAGTACTTC	CASSTGLAGNYEQYF
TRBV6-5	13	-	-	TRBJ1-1	TGTGCCAGCAGTTTCTCCGGGAACACTGAAGCTTTCTTT	CASSFSGNTEAFF
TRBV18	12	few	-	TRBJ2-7	TGTGCCAGCTCACCTGGAGGTTACGAGCAGTACTTC	CASSPGGYEQYF
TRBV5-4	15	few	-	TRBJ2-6	TGTGCCAGCAGCTTACCGAGCTCTGGGGCCAACGTCCTGACTTTC	CASSLPSSGANVLTF
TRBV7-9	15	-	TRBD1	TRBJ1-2	TGTGCCAGCAGCTTTCCGGACAGGGGGCTCAATGGCTACACCTTC	CASSFPDRGLNGYTF
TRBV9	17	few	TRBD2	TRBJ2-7	TGTGCCAGCAGCGCCGGGACTAGCGGGAGCCGGGGCTACGAGCAGTACTTC	CASSAGTSGSRGYEQYF
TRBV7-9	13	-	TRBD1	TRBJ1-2	TGTGCCAGCAGCTTTGGACAGGGGGGGGGCTACACCTTC	CASSFGQGGGYTF
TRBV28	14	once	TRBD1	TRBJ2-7	TGTGCCAGCAGTTTATCAGACAGGGTTGGCGAGCAGTACTTC	CASSLSDRVGEQYF
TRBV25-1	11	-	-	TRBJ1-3	TGTGCCAGCAGGGGGCTAAACACCATATATTTT	CASRGLNTIYF
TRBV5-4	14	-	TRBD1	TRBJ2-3	TGTGCCAGCAGTAAGGACAGGGGAAAAGATACGCAGTATTTT	CASSKDRGKDTQYF
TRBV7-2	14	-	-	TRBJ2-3	TGTGCCACTTCCCTGGGGGCTAGCACAGATACGCAGTATTTT	CATSLGASTDTQYF
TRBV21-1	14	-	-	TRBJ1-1	TGTGCCAGCAGCAAAGGGGACAGGGCCACTGAAGCTTTCTTT	CASSKGDRATEAFF
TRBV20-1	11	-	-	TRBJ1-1	TGCAGTGCTAGGGGGGGAACTGAAGCTTTCTTT	CSARGGTEAFF
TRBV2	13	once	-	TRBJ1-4	TGTGCCAGCAGTGAAGGGCCGTTTGGAAAACTGTTTTTT	CASSEGPFGKLFF
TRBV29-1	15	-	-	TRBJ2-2	TGCAGCGTTGAAGAAGCGGGTACGAGCACCGGGGAGCTGTTTTTT	CSVEEAGTSTGELFF
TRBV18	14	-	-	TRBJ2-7	TGTGCCAGCTCTCAGGGGAAAAGCTCCTACGAGCAGTACTTC	CASSQGKSSYEQYF
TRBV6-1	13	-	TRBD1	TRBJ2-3	TGTGCCAGCGGGGACAGGGGCACAGATACGCAGTATTTT	CASGDRGTDTQYF
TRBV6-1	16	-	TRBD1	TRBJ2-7	TGTGCCAGCAGTGAAGCCGGGACAGCCAATTCCTACGAGCAGTACTTC	CASSEAGTANSYEQYF
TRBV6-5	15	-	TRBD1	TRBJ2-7	TGTGCCAGCACAGCCGGGACAGGGGGCCCGGACGAGCAGTACTTC	CASTAGTGGPDEQYF
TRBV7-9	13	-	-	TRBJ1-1	TGTGCCAGCAGCTTAGAAGAGTACACTGAAGCTTTCTTT	CASSLEEYTEAFF